This TCR beta chain emerged from a study of blood T cell repertoires in COVID-19. Per the original methods: Reference gene primers were amplified, and this amplification served to estimate nucleated cell counts. Clones were read by immunoSEQ multiplex PCR, and TCRdb kept only the in-frame ones, dropping some. The V and J calls and clone size are taken from that table; D and trimming were inferred from the DNA. The table records 70,000 or so clones, approximately 86% of them present only once. CDR1 and CDR2 (germline): SQVTM, ANQGSEA. The CDR3 totals 13 residues. Deletions cut 7 bases from V and 4 bases from J, with 13 bases between. Seattle's cohort entered during active infection and was followed longitudinally. This clone is a singleton in its sample.

The sample comprised peripheral blood. The sequence was collected from a man aged 35 to 55 with COVID-19, enrolled during active disease. This rearrangement joins TRBV29-1 to TRBJ1-4; D is ambiguous. The CDR3, as DNA: TGCAGCGCTGAGAATCACGGTAATGAAAAACTGTTTTTT. Its translation: CSAENHGNEKLFF.